This T cell receptor (beta chain) was recovered during a study of glioma-infiltrating T cells. This CDR3 spans 13 amino acids. Germline V gene sequence: CDR1 MNHEY, CDR2 SVGEGT. Of note for this clonotype: Its antigen is not identified. The germline gene is not matched at one end of the junction; a read error may be the cause.

Using RNA template, CDR3s of TCR alpha and beta were amplified with iRepertoire arm-PCR. TCRdb reanalysed the multiplex PCR reads using MiXCR and keeps one entry per CDR3 protein. The table includes 90,000 or so distinct CDR3 sequences, about 40% detected once. Findings and limits, study-wide: CDR3 overlap between tissue and blood was very small. Gliomas, especially low-grade, showed above-expected tissue-blood divergence; non-neoplastic patients showed below.

Sample: glioma tissue, nonneoplastic brain tissue, or PBMCs (not recorded which). The chain is built from TRBV6-2 or TRBV6-3 and TRBJ2-5, with D possibly being TRBD1 (5 bases). This TCR derives from a human donor with low-grade glioma or glioblastoma, undergoing nonglioma brain surgery, or in good health (not recorded which). CDR3 amino acids: CVSSYSPGETQYF. CDR3 in DNA: TGTGTCAGCAGTTACTCGCCAGGGGAGACCCAGTACTTC.